This T cell receptor beta chain was found in a study of blood T cell repertoires in COVID-19. Measured with immunoSEQ multiplex PCR; TCRdb has only the in-frame clones, and not every one. The sample contains some 97,000 clones, roughly nine tenths of which appear only once. This clone has just a few counts. The receptor's source is a man in his 60s with acute or convalescent COVID-19. Source material: peripheral blood.

The CDR3 region is CASSRPAGVPGELFF. In DNA, the CDR3 is TGTGCCAGCAGCCGGCCGGCGGGAGTCCCGGGGGAGCTGTTTTTT. The genes are TRBV6-5 and TRBJ2-2, with 7 bases matching TRBD2. This CDR3 contains 15 residues. Looked up from germline, CDR1 is MNHEY and CDR2 is SVGAGI. Trimming at V came to 6 bases and at J to 8 bases, leaving 12 bases not matched to a gene.